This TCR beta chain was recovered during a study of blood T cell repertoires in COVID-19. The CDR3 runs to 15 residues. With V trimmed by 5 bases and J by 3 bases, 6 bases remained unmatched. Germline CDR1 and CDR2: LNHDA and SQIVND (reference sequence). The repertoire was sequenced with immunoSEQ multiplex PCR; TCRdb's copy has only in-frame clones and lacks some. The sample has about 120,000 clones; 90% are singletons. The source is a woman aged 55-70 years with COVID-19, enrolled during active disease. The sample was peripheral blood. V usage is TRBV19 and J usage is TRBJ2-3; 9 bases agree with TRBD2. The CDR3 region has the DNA TGTGCCAGTAGTCCTCCTAGCGGGGAAACAGATACGCAGTATTTT. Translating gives CASSPPSGETDTQYF.